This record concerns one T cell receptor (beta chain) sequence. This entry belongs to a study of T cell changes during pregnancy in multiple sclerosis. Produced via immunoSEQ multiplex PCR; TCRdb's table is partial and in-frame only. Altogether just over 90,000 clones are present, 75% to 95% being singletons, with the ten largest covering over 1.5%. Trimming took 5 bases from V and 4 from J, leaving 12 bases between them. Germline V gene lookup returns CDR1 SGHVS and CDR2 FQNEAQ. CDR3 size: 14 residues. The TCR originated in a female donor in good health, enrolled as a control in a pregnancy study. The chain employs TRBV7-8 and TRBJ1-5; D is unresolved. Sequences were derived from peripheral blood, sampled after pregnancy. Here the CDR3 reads CASSPVGMNQPQHF. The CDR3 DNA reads TGTGCCAGCAGCCCCGTGGGCATGAATCAGCCCCAGCATTTT. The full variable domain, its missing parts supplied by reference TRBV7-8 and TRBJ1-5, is GAGVSQSPRYKVAKRGQDVALRCDPISGHVSLFWYQQALGQGPEFLTYFQNEAQLDKSGLPSDRFFAERPEGSVSTLKIQRTQQEDSAVYLCASSPVGMNQPQHFGDGTRLSIL.